This is a list of T cell receptor beta chains from one sample in a study of cytomegalovirus exposure and HLA in healthy donors. Sequencing was performed with immunoSEQ multiplex PCR; in TCRdb, only in-frame clones are kept and a portion is missing. The sample carries around 150,000 clones, approximately 79% recorded once. The sample consisted of PBMCs. The receptor set was obtained from a woman aged 45-60 years in good health and CMV-seropositive. Each CDR3 is given with its conserved first and last residue. Each record gives: clone size, V gene, CDR3 protein. Clone size is given for some rows only: seen once, a few or many times, or a class if the clone is expanded.

clone size: .; V gene: TRBV5-1; CDR3 protein: CASSSTGQGFDEQFF
clone size: .; V gene: TRBV18; CDR3 protein: CASSLAGTGYTEAFF
clone size: few; V gene: TRBV6-6; CDR3 protein: CASSPDRAEAFF
clone size: once; V gene: TRBV5-1; CDR3 protein: CASSLALGVYEQYF
clone size: .; V gene: TRBV7-8; CDR3 protein: CASSLTGGRDGYTF
clone size: few; V gene: TRBV18; CDR3 protein: CASSPKEMNTEAFF
clone size: .; V gene: TRBV10-1; CDR3 protein: CASSPAGEEETQYF
clone size: .; V gene: TRBV5-4; CDR3 protein: CASSLAGSGAQHF
clone size: .; V gene: TRBV5-1; CDR3 protein: CASSSLRDRGRRRDTEAFF
clone size: .; V gene: TRBV7-9; CDR3 protein: CASSLEEGTTQYF
clone size: .; V gene: TRBV10-1; CDR3 protein: CASSSVTGELFF
clone size: .; V gene: TRBV2; CDR3 protein: CASSVSPFNYGYTF
clone size: .; V gene: TRBV11-2; CDR3 protein: CASSPKGVGWGASYEQYF
clone size: .; V gene: TRBV10-3; CDR3 protein: CAISVGSREQFF
clone size: .; V gene: TRBV9; CDR3 protein: CASSTDRASDGYTF
clone size: few; V gene: TRBV7-9; CDR3 protein: CASSLYTGGEEKYF
clone size: .; V gene: TRBV4-1; CDR3 protein: CASSPAGRAYEQYF
clone size: .; V gene: TRBV27; CDR3 protein: CASKGANTGELFF
clone size: few; V gene: TRBV4-1; CDR3 protein: CASSQGSSGDTEAFF
clone size: .; V gene: TRBV6-5; CDR3 protein: CASSPEPDRVETQYF
clone size: .; V gene: TRBV7-8; CDR3 protein: CASTISTLATQETQYF
clone size: .; V gene: TRBV18; CDR3 protein: CASSQTGGPLGTEAFF
clone size: .; V gene: TRBV19; CDR3 protein: CASSSTGAPLETQYF
clone size: .; V gene: TRBV6-5; CDR3 protein: CASSYRQGRGYTF
clone size: .; V gene: TRBV6-5; CDR3 protein: CASSYASGSEQFF
clone size: .; V gene: TRBV6-1; CDR3 protein: CASRDRPGSEKLFF
clone size: .; V gene: TRBV7-9; CDR3 protein: CASSLGQNYGYTF
clone size: .; V gene: TRBV5-4; CDR3 protein: CASSLGGSSYNEQFF
clone size: once; V gene: TRBV11-2; CDR3 protein: CASSLRRLSYEQYF
clone size: .; V gene: TRBV7-9; CDR3 protein: CASSPRGLAVSNEQFF
clone size: once; V gene: TRBV18; CDR3 protein: CASSPPVGEAFF
clone size: .; V gene: TRBV9; CDR3 protein: CASSGRLAGVLNEQFF
clone size: .; V gene: TRBV29-1; CDR3 protein: CSARGTGPYEQYF
clone size: .; V gene: TRBV6-4; CDR3 protein: CASRVLAGGVNEQFF
clone size: .; V gene: TRBV28; CDR3 protein: CASSDRGLGYTF
clone size: .; V gene: TRBV28; CDR3 protein: CASRVGGLGNSGANVLTF
clone size: .; V gene: TRBV5-8; CDR3 protein: CASSLGQGLYEQYF
clone size: .; V gene: TRBV29-1; CDR3 protein: CSAGLAHNYGYTF
clone size: .; V gene: TRBV2; CDR3 protein: CASSGGRATNEQFF
clone size: .; V gene: TRBV4-1; CDR3 protein: CASSQDGRGNEKLFF
clone size: few; V gene: TRBV28; CDR3 protein: CASSLSASAGGRYEQYF
clone size: .; V gene: TRBV18; CDR3 protein: CASSRTGLTTGELFF
clone size: .; V gene: TRBV4-3; CDR3 protein: CASSQGTSGGRSTDTQYF
clone size: once; V gene: TRBV6-5; CDR3 protein: CASSYFRQGGVVFF
clone size: .; V gene: TRBV4-3; CDR3 protein: CASSPSGQVNSPLHF
clone size: .; V gene: TRBV6-5; CDR3 protein: CASSYDREATEAFF